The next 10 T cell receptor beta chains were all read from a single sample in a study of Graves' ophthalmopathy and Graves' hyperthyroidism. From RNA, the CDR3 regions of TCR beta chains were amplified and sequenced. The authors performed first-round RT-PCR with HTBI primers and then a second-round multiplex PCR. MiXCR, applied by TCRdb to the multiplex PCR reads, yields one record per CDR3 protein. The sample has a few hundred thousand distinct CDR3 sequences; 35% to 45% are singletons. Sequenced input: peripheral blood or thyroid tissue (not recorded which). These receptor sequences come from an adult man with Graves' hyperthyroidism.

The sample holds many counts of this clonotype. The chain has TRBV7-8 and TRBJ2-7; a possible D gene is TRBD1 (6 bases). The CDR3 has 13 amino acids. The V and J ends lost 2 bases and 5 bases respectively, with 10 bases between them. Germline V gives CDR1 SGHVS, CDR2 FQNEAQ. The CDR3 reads CASSLNRENEQYF. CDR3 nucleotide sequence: TGTGCCAGCAGCTTAAACAGGGAGAACGAGCAGTACTTC.

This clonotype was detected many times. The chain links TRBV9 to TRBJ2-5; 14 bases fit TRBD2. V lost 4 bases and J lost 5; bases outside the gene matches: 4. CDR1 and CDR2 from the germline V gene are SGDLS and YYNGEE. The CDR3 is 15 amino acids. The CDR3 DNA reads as TGTGCCAGCAGCCAGGGACTAGCGGGAGTTGAGACCCAGTACTTC. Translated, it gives CASSQGLAGVETQYF. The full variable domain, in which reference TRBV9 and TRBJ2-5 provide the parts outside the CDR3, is DSGVTQTPKHLITATGQRVTLRCSPRSGDLSVYWYQQSLDQGLQFLIQYYNGEERAKGNILERFSAQQFPDLHSELNLSSLELGDSALYFCASSQGLAGVETQYFGPGTRLLVL.

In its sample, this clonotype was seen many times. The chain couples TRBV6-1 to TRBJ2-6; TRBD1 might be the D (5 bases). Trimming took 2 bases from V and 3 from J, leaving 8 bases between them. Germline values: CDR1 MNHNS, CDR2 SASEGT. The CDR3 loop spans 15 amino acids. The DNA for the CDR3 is TGTGCCAGCAGTGAAATAGGGGTTGGGGCCAACGTCCTGACTTTC. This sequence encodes CASSEIGVGANVLTF.

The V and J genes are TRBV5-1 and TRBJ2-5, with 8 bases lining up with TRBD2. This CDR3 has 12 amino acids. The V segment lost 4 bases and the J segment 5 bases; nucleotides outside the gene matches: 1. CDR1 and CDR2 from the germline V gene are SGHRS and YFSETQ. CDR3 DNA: TGCGCCAGCAGCCGGGAGGGGGAGACCCAGTACTTC. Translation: CASSREGETQYF.

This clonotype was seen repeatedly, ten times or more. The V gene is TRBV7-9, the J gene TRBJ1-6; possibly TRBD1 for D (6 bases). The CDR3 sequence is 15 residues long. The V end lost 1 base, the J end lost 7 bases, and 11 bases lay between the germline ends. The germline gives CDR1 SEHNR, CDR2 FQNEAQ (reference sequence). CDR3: CASSLGGQGNSPLHF. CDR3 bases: TGTGCCAGCAGCTTAGGGGGCCAGGGGAATTCACCCCTCCACTTT. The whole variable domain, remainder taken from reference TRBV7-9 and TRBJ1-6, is DTGVSQNPRHKITKRGQNVTFRCDPISEHNRLYWYRQTLGQGPEFLTYFQNEAQLEKSRLLSDRFSAERPKGSFSTLEIQRTEQGDSAMYLCASSLGGQGNSPLHFGNGTRLTVT.

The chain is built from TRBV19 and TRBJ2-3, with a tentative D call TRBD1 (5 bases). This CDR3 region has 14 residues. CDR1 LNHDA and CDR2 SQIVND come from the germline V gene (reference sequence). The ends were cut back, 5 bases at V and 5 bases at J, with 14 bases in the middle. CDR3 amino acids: CASSSSGFQDTQYF. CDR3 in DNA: TGTGCCAGTAGTTCCTCAGGGTTTCAAGATACGCAGTATTTT.

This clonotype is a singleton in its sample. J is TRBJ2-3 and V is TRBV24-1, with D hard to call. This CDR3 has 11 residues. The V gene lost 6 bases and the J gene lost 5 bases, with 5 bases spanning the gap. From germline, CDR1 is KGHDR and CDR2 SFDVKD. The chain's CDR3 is CATSSGDTQYF. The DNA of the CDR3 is TGTGCCACCAGTTCGGGAGATACGCAGTATTTT.

The CDR3 DNA reads as TGCAGTGCTAGAGAACTAGCGGGGGGCTTTGTCTACGAGCAGTACTTC. This gives the protein CSARELAGGFVYEQYF. This sequence joins TRBV20-1 and TRBJ2-7; 12 positions agree with TRBD2. The CDR3 is 16 residues long. Germline CDR1 DFQATT, CDR2 SNEGSKA (reference sequence). Germline trimming cut 0 bases from V and 3 bases from J; bases unmatched to any gene: 6.

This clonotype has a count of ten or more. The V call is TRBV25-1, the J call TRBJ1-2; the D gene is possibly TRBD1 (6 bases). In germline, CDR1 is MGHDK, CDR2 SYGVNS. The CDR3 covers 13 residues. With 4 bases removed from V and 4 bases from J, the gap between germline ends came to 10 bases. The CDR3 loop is CASSVGAGYGYTF. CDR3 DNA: TGTGCCAGCAGTGTGGGGGCCGGCTATGGCTACACCTTC.

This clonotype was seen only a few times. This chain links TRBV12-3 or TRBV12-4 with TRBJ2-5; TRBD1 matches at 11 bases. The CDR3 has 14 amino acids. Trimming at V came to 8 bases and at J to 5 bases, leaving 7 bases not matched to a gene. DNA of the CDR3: TGTGCCAGCCGGGACCGGGACAGGGGGGAGACCCAGTACTTC. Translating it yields CASRDRDRGETQYF.